The 27 T cell receptor beta chains below were found in one sample sequenced in a study of T cell responses to AZD1222 COVID-19 vaccine. Profiling relied on immunoSEQ multiplex PCR, and the TCRdb table lists in-frame clones only, not all of them. The sample includes 83,000 or so clones, 85% to 90% of them seen just once. This specimen consisted of peripheral blood, obtained 28 days after the second AZD1222 dose. Every receptor here comes from an adult who received the AZD1222 COVID-19 vaccine.

This clone was counted a single time. The rearrangement uses TRBV18 and TRBJ1-6, with a tentative D call TRBD1 (6 bases). CDR3 size: 14 residues. V was cut by 1 base and J by 10 bases, with 11 bases left in between. The germline V gene encodes CDR1 KGHSH and CDR2 LQKENI. CDR3 nucleotide sequence: TGTGCCAGCTCACCACAGGGGGTAGGATCACCCCTCCACTTT. It specifies CASSPQGVGSPLHF. The entire variable domain, with the rest obtained from reference TRBV18 and TRBJ1-6, is as follows: NAGVMQNPRHLVRRRGQEARLRCSPMKGHSHVYWYRQLPEEGLKFMVYLQKENIIDESGMPKERFSAEFPKEGPSILRIQQVVRGDSAAYFCASSPQGVGSPLHFGNGTRLTVT.

In DNA, the CDR3 is TGCGCCAGCAGCGCGGCCCCGACAGGGGGCGGGGAGACCCAGTACTTC. It codes for CASSAAPTGGGETQYF. This chain joins TRBV5-1 and TRBJ2-5; TRBD1 agrees at 10 bases. Germline CDR1 and CDR2: SGHRS and YFSETQ. Trimming cost V 4 bases and J 5 bases; bases outside gene matches: 11. The CDR3 has 16 residues.

The rearrangement uses TRBV4-1 and TRBJ2-1, with 15 bases identical to TRBD2. CDR3 length equals 14 residues. CDR1 is MGHRA, CDR2 YSYEKL, per germline. The trim removed 6 bases at V and 8 bases at J, leaving 2 bases unmatched. The CDR3 reads CASRGTSGRYEQFF. In nucleotides, the CDR3 is TGCGCCAGCAGAGGGACTAGCGGGAGGTATGAGCAGTTCTTC.

The count of this clone is one. The chain uses TRBV4-3 and TRBJ1-5; D may be TRBD1 (6 bases). Germline loops: CDR1 LGHNA, CDR2 YSLEER. With 8 bases removed from V and 3 bases from J, the gap between germline ends came to 11 bases. The CDR3 covers 13 residues. CDR3 DNA: TGCGCCAGCTCTGGACAGATCAATCAGCCCCAGCATTTT. It encodes CASSGQINQPQHF.

The V call is TRBV7-9, the J call TRBJ2-7, with TRBD2 identical over 12 bases. The CDR3 has 15 amino acids. Trimming cost V 2 bases and J 3 bases; bases outside gene matches: 2. Germline V gene sequence: CDR1 SEHNR, CDR2 FQNEAQ (reference sequence). The DNA of the CDR3 is TGTGCCAGCAGCTTACCGACTAGCGGGAGCTACGAGCAGTACTTC. Its translation: CASSLPTSGSYEQYF.

The genes are TRBV5-1 and TRBJ2-3; D gene unclear. This CDR3 is 14 amino acids long. The V gene's germline CDR1 is SGHRS and CDR2 YFSETQ. The V and J ends lost 7 bases and 0 bases respectively, with 12 bases between them. The CDR3 DNA sequence: TGCGCCAGCTCCCAGAGTTCAAGCACAGATACGCAGTATTTT. It translates to CASSQSSSTDTQYF.

V is TRBV7-3 and J is TRBJ1-3; D remains unclear. The CDR3 runs 15 residues. Trimming took off 2 bases at V and 0 bases at J, with 8 bases between the two ends. From germline, CDR1 is SGHTA and CDR2 FQGTGA. The CDR3 is CASSLDGASGNTIYF. As DNA, the CDR3 is TGTGCCAGCAGCTTAGACGGCGCCTCTGGAAACACCATATATTTT.

The chain carries TRBV12-3 or TRBV12-4 and TRBJ1-1; possible D gene TRBD1, 5 bases. This CDR3 region has 13 residues. The V end lost 1 base, the J end lost 4 bases, and 7 bases lay between the germline ends. DNA for the CDR3: TGTGCCAGCAGTTTAGGCAGGGTCACTGAAGCTTTCTTT. It is translated as CASSLGRVTEAFF.

This chain uses TRBV7-9 with TRBJ1-4; no clear D gene. The CDR3 loop spans 15 amino acids. With 0 bases removed from V and 2 bases from J, the gap between germline ends came to 7 bases. CDR1 is SEHNR, CDR2 FQNEAQ, per germline (reference sequence). CDR3 DNA: TGTGCCAGCAGCTTAGCTCCCGCTACTAATGAAAAACTGTTTTTT. It codes for CASSLAPATNEKLFF.

The CDR3 nucleotides read TGTGCCAGCTACCAACTCCCTCGAAGTTCACCCCTCCACTTT. Its protein is CASYQLPRSSPLHF. This chain joins TRBV28 and TRBJ1-6; D gene ambiguous. The germline CDR1 and CDR2 sequences are MDHEN and SYDVKM. The CDR3 has 14 amino acids. The ends were cut back, 8 bases at V and 9 bases at J, with 17 bases in the middle.

Only one count was recorded for this clone. The V call is TRBV27, the J call TRBJ1-1, with D unresolved. V was trimmed by 8 bases and J by 1 base, leaving 14 bases between them. The CDR3 runs 14 residues. Looked up from germline, CDR1 is MNHEY and CDR2 is SMNVEV (reference sequence). For the CDR3, the DNA is TGTGCCAGCGTCAAAGGGCGAGGGAACACTGAAGCTTTCTTT. Translation: CASVKGRGNTEAFF.

The chain employs TRBV30 and TRBJ2-6, with D perhaps matching TRBD1 (5 bases). CDR1 is GTSNPN and CDR2 is SVGIG in the germline V gene (reference sequence). V was cut by 1 base and J by 0 bases, with 7 bases left in between. The CDR3 length is 15 residues. The CDR3 here is CAWSDRFSGANVLTF. DNA for the CDR3: TGTGCCTGGAGTGACAGGTTCTCTGGGGCCAACGTCCTGACTTTC.

CDR3 protein: CSVVRAESSGNTIYF. The CDR3 DNA sequence: TGCAGCGTTGTCAGAGCGGAGAGCTCTGGAAACACCATATATTTT. The chain is built from TRBV29-1 and TRBJ1-3; D gene ambiguous. Per the germline V gene, CDR1 is SQVTM and CDR2 is ANQGSEA. This CDR3 has 15 residues. The V end was cut by 4 bases, the J end by 0 bases, with 13 bases between. Based on the CDR3 plus reference TRBV29-1 and TRBJ1-3, the full variable domain is SAVISQKPSRDICQRGTSLTIQCQVDSQVTMMFWYRQQPGQSLTLIATANQGSEATYESGFVIDKFPISRPNLTFSTLTVSNMSPEDSSIYLCSVVRAESSGNTIYFGEGSWLTVV.

In DNA form, the CDR3 reads TGTGCCAGCAGTTTATACGCGGGAGAGGCCCGAGAGCAGTACTTC. Amino acid sequence: CASSLYAGEAREQYF. This chain uses TRBV27 with TRBJ2-7; 7 positions match TRBD2. Germline V gene lookup returns CDR1 MNHEY and CDR2 SMNVEV (reference sequence). V was clipped by 1 base and J by 7 bases; unmatched bases: 10. CDR3 length: 15 amino acids.

The chain links TRBV10-3 to TRBJ2-7, with unresolved D. In germline, CDR1 is ENHRY, CDR2 SYGVKD. Trimming cost V 10 bases and J 0 bases, with 13 bases left between them. The CDR3 covers 13 residues. CDR3 coding DNA: TGTGCCACGAAGAGCACGGACTCCTACGAGCAGTACTTC. Its protein is CATKSTDSYEQYF.

The chain links TRBV18 to TRBJ2-7; 7 bases line up with TRBD1. Trimming took 2 bases from V and 4 from J; bases not matched to a gene: 11. CDR3 length: 16 residues. Germline V gene sequence: CDR1 KGHSH, CDR2 LQKENI. This CDR3 is CASSPSTGHNWYEQYF. CDR3 DNA: TGTGCCAGCTCACCATCGACAGGGCACAACTGGTACGAGCAGTACTTC.

The genes are TRBV30 and TRBJ2-7; TRBD1 might be the D (6 bases). CDR1 and CDR2 (germline): GTSNPN, SVGIG (reference sequence). With 4 bases removed from V and 4 bases from J, the gap between germline ends came to 17 bases. The CDR3 covers 14 residues. CDR3 amino acids: CAWTPGRGGYEQYF. The CDR3 nucleotides are TGTGCCTGGACTCCGGGCAGGGGCGGTTACGAGCAGTACTTC.

This chain links TRBV5-1 with TRBJ1-1, with unresolved D. The V end lost 4 bases, the J end lost 3 bases, and 4 bases lay between the germline ends. Germline CDR1 reads SGHRS; CDR2 reads YFSETQ. CDR3 length: 11 amino acids. The CDR3 reads CASSADTEAFF. As DNA, the CDR3 is TGCGCCAGCAGCGCTGACACTGAAGCTTTCTTT.

This chain connects TRBV6-5 to TRBJ1-1; possibly TRBD1 for D (5 bases). The V and J ends lost 7 bases and 5 bases respectively, with 20 bases between them. This CDR3 is 15 amino acids long. Germline V gene sequence: CDR1 MNHEY, CDR2 SVGAGI. CDR3 in amino acids: CASTGSGGLSTEAFF. The CDR3 DNA reads TGTGCCAGCACAGGTTCTGGGGGGTTAAGTACTGAAGCTTTCTTT.

This clone was seen once. The genes are TRBV28 and TRBJ2-1; D remains unclear. Trimming shortened V by 4 bases and J by 3 bases, and 13 bases separated the two germline ends. Germline V lookup: CDR1 MDHEN, CDR2 SYDVKM. The CDR3 is made up of 15 amino acids. CDR3 in amino acids: CASSSPAGYYNEQFF. The CDR3 DNA sequence: TGTGCCAGCAGTTCCCCGGCCGGGTACTACAATGAGCAGTTCTTC.

This sequence joins TRBV11-2 and TRBJ2-2; 9 nucleotides align to TRBD2. The CDR3 length is 18 residues. Germline V gives CDR1 SGHAT, CDR2 FQNNGV. The J segment lost 6 bases and the V segment lost 1 base, leaving 12 bases of the junction unmatched. This CDR3 is CASSLGGTSIQRSGELFF. DNA for the CDR3: TGTGCCAGCAGCTTAGGTGGGACTAGCATACAAAGATCCGGGGAGCTGTTTTTT.

This clone was counted only a few times. DNA of the CDR3: TGTGCCAGTCTAGACAGGGACAGGGTAGCCACTGAAGCTTTCTTT. Translating it yields CASLDRDRVATEAFF. This rearrangement joins TRBV19 to TRBJ1-1; the match to TRBD1 covers 9 bases. This CDR3 contains 15 residues. Germline V gene data show CDR1 as LNHDA and CDR2 as SQIVND (reference sequence). The junction had 11 bases not matched to a gene; V was cut back by 8 bases and J by 4 bases.

The chain has TRBV18 and TRBJ1-3; D might be TRBD1 (6 bases). Trimming took 3 bases from V and 0 from J, leaving 18 bases between them. Looked up from germline, CDR1 is KGHSH and CDR2 is LQKENI. The CDR3 sequence is 18 residues long. The CDR3, as DNA: TGTGCCAGCTCACCGCCCCGAGCGGGGGCCCTCTCTGGAAACACCATATATTTT. Protein sequence: CASSPPRAGALSGNTIYF.

V usage is TRBV9 and J usage is TRBJ2-1; D not certain. V dropped 0 bases and J dropped 8 bases, with 18 bases sitting between them. The CDR3 runs to 16 residues. Germline lookup yields CDR1 SGDLS and CDR2 YYNGEE. Here the CDR3 DNA reads TGTGCCAGCAGCGTAGCGGCTGGCTTCCCGGTGGATGAGCAGTTCTTC. The encoded protein is CASSVAAGFPVDEQFF.

The chain employs TRBV11-2 and TRBJ1-1, with 8 bases identical to TRBD1. The CDR3 runs to 15 residues. Germline values: CDR1 SGHAT, CDR2 FQNNGV. The trim removed 1 base at V and 6 bases at J, leaving 7 bases unmatched. CDR3 DNA sequence: TGTGCCAGCAGCTTAGTGGACCAGGGGGCGCCTGAAGCTTTCTTT. Protein: CASSLVDQGAPEAFF.

The CDR3 sequence is CASSLLPLQGTGYNEQFF. Here the CDR3 DNA reads TGTGCCAGCAGTTTACTTCCCCTCCAGGGAACAGGGTACAATGAGCAGTTCTTC. V usage is TRBV27 and J usage is TRBJ2-1, with D perhaps TRBD1 (6 bases). V was pared by 2 bases and J by 4 bases, with 21 bases between. The CDR3 contains 18 residues. Germline V gene lookup returns CDR1 MNHEY and CDR2 SMNVEV (reference sequence).

The chain links TRBV3-1 (or the pseudogene TRBV3-2) to TRBJ2-5, with TRBD2 matching over 12 bases. There are 14 residues in the CDR3. Looked up from germline, CDR1 is LGHDT and CDR2 is YNNKEL (reference sequence). The V segment lost 6 bases and the J segment 5 bases; nucleotides outside the gene matches: 4. Here the CDR3 reads CASRTSGSFETQYF. In DNA form, the CDR3 reads TGTGCCAGCAGGACTAGCGGGAGTTTTGAGACCCAGTACTTC.